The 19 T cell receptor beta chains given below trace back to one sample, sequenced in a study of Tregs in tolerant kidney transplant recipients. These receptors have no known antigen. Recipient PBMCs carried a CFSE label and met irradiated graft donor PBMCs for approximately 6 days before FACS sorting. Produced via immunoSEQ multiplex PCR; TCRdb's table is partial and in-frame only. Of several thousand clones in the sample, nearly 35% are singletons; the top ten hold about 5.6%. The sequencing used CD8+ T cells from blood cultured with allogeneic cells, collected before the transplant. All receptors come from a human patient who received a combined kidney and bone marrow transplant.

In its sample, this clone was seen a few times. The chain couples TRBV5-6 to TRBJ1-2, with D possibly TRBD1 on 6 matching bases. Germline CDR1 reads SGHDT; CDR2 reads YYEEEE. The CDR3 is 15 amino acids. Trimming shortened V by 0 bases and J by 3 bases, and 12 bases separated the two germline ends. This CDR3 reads CASSLVRDTYYGYTF. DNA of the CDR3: TGTGCCAGCAGCTTGGTCCGGGACACCTACTATGGCTACACCTTC.

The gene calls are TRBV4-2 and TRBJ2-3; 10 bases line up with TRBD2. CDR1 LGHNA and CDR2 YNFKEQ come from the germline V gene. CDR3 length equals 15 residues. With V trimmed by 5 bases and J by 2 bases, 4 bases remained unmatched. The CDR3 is CASSFLAGDTDTQYF. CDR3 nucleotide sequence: TGTGCCAGCAGCTTCCTAGCGGGGGACACAGATACGCAGTATTTT.

Here the CDR3 DNA reads TGTGCCAGCAGCTTACCTTCCGGGACAGGGGGCTACGAGCAGTACTTC. Its translation: CASSLPSGTGGYEQYF. This chain uses TRBV11-2 with TRBJ2-7; 11 nucleotides match TRBD1. Germline trimming cut 2 bases from V and 3 bases from J; bases unmatched to any gene: 6. CDR1 and CDR2 (germline): SGHAT, FQNNGV. This CDR3 spans 16 amino acids.

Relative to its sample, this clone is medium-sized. DNA for the CDR3: TGTGCCAGCTCCCCGGACGGGGGTGCTGGAAACACCATATATTTT. Encoded protein: CASSPDGGAGNTIYF. The chain is built from TRBV2 and TRBJ1-3; tentatively, D is TRBD1 (5 bases). Germline V gene data show CDR1 as SNHLY and CDR2 as FYNNEI. This CDR3 has 15 residues. Trimming took off 8 bases at V and 2 bases at J, with 16 bases between the two ends.

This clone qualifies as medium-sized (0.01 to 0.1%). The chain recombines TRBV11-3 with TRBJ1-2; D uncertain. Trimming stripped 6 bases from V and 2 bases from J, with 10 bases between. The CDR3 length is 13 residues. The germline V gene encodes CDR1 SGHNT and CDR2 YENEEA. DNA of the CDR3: TGTGCCAGCAGTCAGCGCGGAAACTATGGCTACACCTTC. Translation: CASSQRGNYGYTF.

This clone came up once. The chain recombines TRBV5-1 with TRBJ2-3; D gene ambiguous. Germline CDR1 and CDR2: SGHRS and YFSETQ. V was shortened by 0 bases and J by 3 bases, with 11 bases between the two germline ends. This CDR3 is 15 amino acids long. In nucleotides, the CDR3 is TGCGCCAGCAGCTTGGCCCCCGTTAGAACAGATACGCAGTATTTT. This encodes CASSLAPVRTDTQYF.

DNA of the CDR3: TGCGCCAGCAGCCAAGTCGAGGGGGCGGGGTATGGCTACACCTTC. This gives the protein CASSQVEGAGYGYTF. The V call is TRBV4-1, the J call TRBJ1-2; 7 bases map to TRBD1. The length of the CDR3 is 15 residues. V was pared by 1 base and J by 5 bases, with 7 bases of the junction left unmatched. Germline lookup yields CDR1 MGHRA and CDR2 YSYEKL.

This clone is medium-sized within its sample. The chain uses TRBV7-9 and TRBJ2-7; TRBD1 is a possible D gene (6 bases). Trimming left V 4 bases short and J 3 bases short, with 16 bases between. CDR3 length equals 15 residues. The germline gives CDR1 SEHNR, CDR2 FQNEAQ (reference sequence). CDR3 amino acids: CASSSYTGTIYEQYF. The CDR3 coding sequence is TGTGCCAGCAGCTCATACACAGGGACAATCTACGAGCAGTACTTC.

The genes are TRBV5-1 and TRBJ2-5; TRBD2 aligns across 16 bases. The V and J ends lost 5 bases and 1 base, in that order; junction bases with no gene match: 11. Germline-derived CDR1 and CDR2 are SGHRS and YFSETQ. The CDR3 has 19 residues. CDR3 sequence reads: CASRLGLAGGAYLQETQYF. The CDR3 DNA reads TGCGCCAGCAGACTGGGACTAGCGGGGGGGGCTTACCTCCAAGAGACCCAGTACTTC.

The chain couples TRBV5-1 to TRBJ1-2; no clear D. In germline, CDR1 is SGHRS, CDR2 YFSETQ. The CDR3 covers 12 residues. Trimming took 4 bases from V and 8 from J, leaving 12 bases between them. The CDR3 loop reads CASSTDTDGYTF. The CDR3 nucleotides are TGCGCCAGCAGCACCGACACAGACGGCTACACCTTC.

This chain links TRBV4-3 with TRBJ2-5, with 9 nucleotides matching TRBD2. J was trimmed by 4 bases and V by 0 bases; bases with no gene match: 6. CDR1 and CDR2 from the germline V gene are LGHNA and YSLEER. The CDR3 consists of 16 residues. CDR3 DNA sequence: TGCGCCAGCAGCCAAGATCCAGCGGGGGGACTAGAGACCCAGTACTTC. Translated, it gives CASSQDPAGGLETQYF.

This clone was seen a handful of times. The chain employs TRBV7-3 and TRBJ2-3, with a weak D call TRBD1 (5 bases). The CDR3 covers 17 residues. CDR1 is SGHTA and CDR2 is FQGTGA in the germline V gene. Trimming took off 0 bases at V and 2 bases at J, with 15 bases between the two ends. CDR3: CASSLTGQGRNTDTQYF. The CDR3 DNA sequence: TGTGCCAGCAGCTTAACCGGTCAGGGCCGAAACACAGATACGCAGTATTTT.

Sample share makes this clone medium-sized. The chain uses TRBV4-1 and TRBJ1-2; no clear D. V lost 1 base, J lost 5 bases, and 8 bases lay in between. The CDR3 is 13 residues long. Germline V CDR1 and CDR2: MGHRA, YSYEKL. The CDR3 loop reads CASSQGVSYGYTF. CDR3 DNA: TGCGCCAGCAGCCAAGGAGTCTCTTATGGCTACACCTTC.

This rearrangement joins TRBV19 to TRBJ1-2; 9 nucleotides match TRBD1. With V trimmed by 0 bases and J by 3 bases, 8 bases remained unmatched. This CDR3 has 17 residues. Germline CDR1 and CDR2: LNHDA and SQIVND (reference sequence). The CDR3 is CASSIDPRTGAHYGYTF. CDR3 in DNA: TGTGCCAGTAGTATAGATCCCAGGACAGGGGCCCACTATGGCTACACCTTC.

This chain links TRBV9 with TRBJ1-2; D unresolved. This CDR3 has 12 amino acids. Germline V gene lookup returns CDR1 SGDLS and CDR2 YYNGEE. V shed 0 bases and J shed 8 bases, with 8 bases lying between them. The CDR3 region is CASSVGGYGYTF. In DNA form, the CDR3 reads TGTGCCAGCAGCGTAGGCGGGTACGGCTACACCTTC.

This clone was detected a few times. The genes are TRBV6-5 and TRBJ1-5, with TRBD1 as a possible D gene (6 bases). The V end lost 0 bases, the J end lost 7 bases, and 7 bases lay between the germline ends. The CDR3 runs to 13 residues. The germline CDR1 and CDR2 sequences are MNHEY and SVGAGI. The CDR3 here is CASSYSTGQPQHF. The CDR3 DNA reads TGTGCCAGCAGTTACTCGACAGGCCAGCCCCAGCATTTT.

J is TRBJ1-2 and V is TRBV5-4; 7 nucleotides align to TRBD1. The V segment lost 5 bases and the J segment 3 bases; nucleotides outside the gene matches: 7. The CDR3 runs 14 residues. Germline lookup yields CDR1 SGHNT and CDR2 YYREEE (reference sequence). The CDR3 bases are TGTGCCAGCAGACCTGGACAGGAGCACTATGGCTACACCTTC. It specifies CASRPGQEHYGYTF. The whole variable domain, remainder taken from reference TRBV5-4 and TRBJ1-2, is ETGVTQSPTHLIKTRGQQVTLRCSSQSGHNTVSWYQQALGQGPQFIFQYYREEENGRGNFPPRFSGLQFPNYSSELNVNALELDDSALYLCASRPGQEHYGYTFGSGTRLTVV.

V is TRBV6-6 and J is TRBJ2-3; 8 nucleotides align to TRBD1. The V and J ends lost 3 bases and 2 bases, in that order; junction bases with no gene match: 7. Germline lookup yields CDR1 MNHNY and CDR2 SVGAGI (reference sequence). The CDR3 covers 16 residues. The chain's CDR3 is CASSYRGQGLTDTQYF. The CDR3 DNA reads TGTGCCAGCAGTTATAGAGGACAGGGCCTCACAGATACGCAGTATTTT.

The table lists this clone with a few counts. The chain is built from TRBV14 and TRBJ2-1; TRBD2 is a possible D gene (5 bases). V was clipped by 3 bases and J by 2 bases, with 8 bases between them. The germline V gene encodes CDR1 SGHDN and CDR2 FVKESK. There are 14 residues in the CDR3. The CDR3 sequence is CASSHEGPYNEQFF. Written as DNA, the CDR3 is TGTGCCAGCAGCCACGAGGGTCCCTACAATGAGCAGTTCTTC.